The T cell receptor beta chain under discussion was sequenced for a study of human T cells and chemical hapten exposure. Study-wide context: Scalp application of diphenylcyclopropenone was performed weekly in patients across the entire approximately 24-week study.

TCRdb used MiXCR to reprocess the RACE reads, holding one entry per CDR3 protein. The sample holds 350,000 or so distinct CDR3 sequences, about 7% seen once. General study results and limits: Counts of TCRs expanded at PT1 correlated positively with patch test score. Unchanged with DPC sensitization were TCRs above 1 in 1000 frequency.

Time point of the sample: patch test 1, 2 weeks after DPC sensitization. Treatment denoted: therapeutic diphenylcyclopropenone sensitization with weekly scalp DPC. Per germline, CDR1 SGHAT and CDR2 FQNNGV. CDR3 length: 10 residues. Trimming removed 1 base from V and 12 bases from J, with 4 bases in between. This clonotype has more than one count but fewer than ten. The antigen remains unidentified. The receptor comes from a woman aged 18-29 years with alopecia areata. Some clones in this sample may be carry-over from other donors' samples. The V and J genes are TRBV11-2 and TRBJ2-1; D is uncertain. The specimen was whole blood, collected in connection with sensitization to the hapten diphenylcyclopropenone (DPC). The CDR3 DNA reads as TGTGCCAGCAGCTTAGTCGCGCAGTTCTTC. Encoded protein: CASSLVAQFF.